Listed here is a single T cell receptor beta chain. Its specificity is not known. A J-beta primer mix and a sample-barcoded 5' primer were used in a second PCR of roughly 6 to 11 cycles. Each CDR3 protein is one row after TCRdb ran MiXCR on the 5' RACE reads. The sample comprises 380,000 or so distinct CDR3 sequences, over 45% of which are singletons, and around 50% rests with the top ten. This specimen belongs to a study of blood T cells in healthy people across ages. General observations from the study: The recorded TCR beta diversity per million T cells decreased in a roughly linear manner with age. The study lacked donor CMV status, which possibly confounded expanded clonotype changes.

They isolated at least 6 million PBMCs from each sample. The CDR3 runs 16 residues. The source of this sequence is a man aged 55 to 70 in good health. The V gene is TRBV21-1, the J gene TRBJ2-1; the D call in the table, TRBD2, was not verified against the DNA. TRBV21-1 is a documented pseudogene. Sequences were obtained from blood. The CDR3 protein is CASRRDPSGSYNEQFF. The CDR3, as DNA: TGTGCCAGCAGACGGGACCCTAGCGGGTCCTACAATGAGCAGTTCTTC.